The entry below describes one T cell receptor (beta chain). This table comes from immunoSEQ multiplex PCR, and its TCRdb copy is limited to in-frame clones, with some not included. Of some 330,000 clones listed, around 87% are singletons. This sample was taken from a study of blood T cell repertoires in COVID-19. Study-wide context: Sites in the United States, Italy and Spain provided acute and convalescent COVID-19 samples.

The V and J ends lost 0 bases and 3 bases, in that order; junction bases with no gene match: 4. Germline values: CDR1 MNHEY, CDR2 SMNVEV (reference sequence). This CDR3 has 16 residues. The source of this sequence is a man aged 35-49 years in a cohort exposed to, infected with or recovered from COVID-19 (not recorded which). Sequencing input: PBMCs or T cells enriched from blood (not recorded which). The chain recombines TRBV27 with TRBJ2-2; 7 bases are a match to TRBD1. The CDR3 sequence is CASSLSGTEYTGELFF. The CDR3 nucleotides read TGTGCCAGCAGTTTATCGGGGACAGAGTACACCGGGGAGCTGTTTTTT.